Here is one T cell receptor (beta chain) with its context. Its antigen is not identified. This sample was included in a study of cytotoxic CD8 clonotypes in ibrutinib-treated CLL. Whole-study context: Response samples followed a median around 11 months of treatment, range 6 to 36.

Study findings and constraints: Clonality showed a rise at ibrutinib response that reversed toward baseline at progression.

Germline lookup yields CDR1 LNHDA and CDR2 SQIVND (reference sequence). The CDR3 contains 17 residues. Trimming cost V 4 bases and J 0 bases, with 16 bases left between them. The repertoire was sequenced with immunoSEQ multiplex PCR; TCRdb's copy has only in-frame clones and lacks some. The table shows about 140,000 clones, with 60% to 80% occurring only once. Extraction of around 2 micrograms of genomic DNA from cryopreserved PBMCs supplied material for TCR beta libraries. Sequencing was performed on PBMCs, taken after 12 months of ibrutinib treatment. The chain is built from TRBV19 and TRBJ1-5; tentatively, D is TRBD1 (5 bases). The receptor comes from a human donor with chronic lymphocytic leukemia. In DNA form, the CDR3 reads TGTGCCAGTAGTAACCCCCCAGGCAGGGCTAGCAATCAGCCCCAGCATTTT. This sequence encodes CASSNPPGRASNQPQHF.